This T cell receptor beta chain was sequenced for a study of shared clonotypes between healthy human individuals (TCRdb year 2020). In the study overall: Three men and two women, aged 18 to 49 years, made up the cohort. Per donor, three plates each were used for CD4 naive and CD4 memory, two for CD8 naive, and one for CD8 memory. Libraries were prepared and TCR repertoires were sequenced by different laboratories using diverse techniques, in order to increase sequencing depth and limit assay-specific biases. Each donor's leukapheresis produced roughly between roughly 0.85 and 9.5 billion PBMCs. To estimate repertoire size and how much clonotypes are shared between individuals, the study performed deep sequencing of blood TCR repertoires from roughly five healthy adults. What the research found in general, with its limitations: Rarefaction of sorted-subset datasets indicated incomplete sequencing despite the large sequencing depth. Compared with non-shared clonotypes, the clonotypes found in all four sorted-subset donors had higher generation probabilities. Sharing across several donors was observed for around 5% of naive CD4, around 3.5% of naive CD8, 2% to 2.5% of memory CD4, and approximately 0.41% of memory CD8 clonotypes. Because the study included only a small number of donors, the genetic and exposure-history diversity represented was limited. Naive subsets generally had larger estimated clonotype richness than memory subsets did. Pairwise subsampling led to the expectation that sequencing depth would affect the degree of clonotype sharing among donors. Sampling was limited to blood, and TCR repertoires in tissue likely differ from TCR repertoires in blood.

As regards this clone: This clone's antigen is unknown. Qualities for individual bases were not recorded, and no much larger clone is one base off. Other DNA sequences in the same sample also yield this CDR3.

Healthy HIV-negative adults with no recently reported acute infections or vaccinations were included as donors. Every donor was a Caucasian adult living in Nashville, Tennessee, USA. CD4+ T cells were enriched by magnetic negative selection, after which naive cells were positively selected on CD45RA and the negative fraction was taken as the memory subset. Blood was obtained by leukapheresis, after which PBMCs were separated by Ficoll-Histopaque density gradient centrifugation and cryopreserved in liquid nitrogen vapor phase. Analytical flow cytometry was used to check the purity and quantity of every magnetically sorted T cell population. Each sorted fraction had its genomic DNA isolated and then quantified by UV absorbance on a Nanodrop 2000c. V sheds 4 bases and J sheds 3 bases, leaving 10 bases between their ends. From the cysteine up to the phenylalanine, the CDR3 has a length of 13 residues. CDR3 DNA is the only sequence kept; it has 39 bases, read in frame from the first base. In the germline V gene, CDR1 corresponds to SGHRS and CDR2 to YFSETQ.

Using the deep immunoSEQ assay, multiplex PCR amplified TCR CDR3 regions from genomic DNA. Extracted genomic DNA from each cell subset was spread evenly across all wells of several immunoSEQ 96-well plates, with each plate serving as a replicate. For sorted subsets, each replicate PCR was loaded with about 200 ng genomic DNA, equivalent to about 30,000 T cell genomes. Purified libraries were quantified with a Qubit 3.0 fluorometer, sized on a Bioanalyzer 2100, and re-quantified with the KAPA Library Quantification kit. Every immunoSEQ 96-well plate was sequenced on a dedicated single-read 150-cycle Illumina NextSeq 550 flow cell. As for the authors' bioinformatics: Because only junctional sequences without quality scores were contained in the immunoSEQ output, filtering matching that applied to full-length reads could not be performed. Sequences were annotated with PyIR, a Python wrapper for IgBLAST v1.9, and V/J genes and CDR3 were assigned using IMGT germline references. Reads with weak V/J assignments (E-value above 1e-6), missing CDR3, stop codons, out-of-frame junctions, or ambiguous translated residues were removed. V3J clonotypes were defined by identical inferred V gene, J gene, and CDR3 amino acid sequence. Percentage overlap between repertoires was computed as shared unique clonotypes divided by the size of the smaller repertoire. Richness of each repertoire was evaluated using RTK rarefaction, the Chao1 estimator, and Recon v2.1 estimates of unobserved clonotypes. OLGA was used to compute generation probabilities for all TCRbeta clonotypes that the gDNA method yielded from several donors. The table was pulled from immuneACCESS by TCRdb, which kept in-frame rearrangements only. Such tables lose some clones; where checked, under half of the loss comes from unresolved V genes, and the rest has no known cause. V and J calls and clone size are given by that table; D and trimming were obtained from the DNA. The sample profile shows some 2,100,000 clones; under 97% of them were found once. Of the sample, 0.13% is held by the ten largest clones.

The sequencing input was naive CD4+ T cells sorted from blood. This specimen's cell subset or site label, per the study, means: CD45RA+ positively selected. The sequence is built from TRBV5-1 and TRBJ2-5, and the D gene may be TRBD1, 6 bases matching. This sequence originates from a man aged 18 to 30 in good health. The encoded CDR3 is CASSRWTEETQYF. The sequence in DNA is TGCGCCAGCAGCCGTTGGACAGAAGAGACCCAGTACTTC.